This is a list of T cell receptor beta chains from one sample in a study of blood T cell repertoires in COVID-19. The assay was immunoSEQ multiplex PCR, and TCRdb's table has in-frame clones only and misses some. This table holds 150,000 to 200,000 clones, over 65% found once. The sequenced material came from peripheral blood. These receptors came from a man in his 60s with acute or convalescent COVID-19. The CDR3 runs from the conserved cysteine through the conserved F or W. The D gene is left open where the match is weak. Not every row has a clone size; where given, it reads once, few, many or a size class.

j_call: TRBJ1-5
cdr3_length: 15
clone_size: -
v_call: TRBV10-3
d_call: -
cdr3_aa: CAISEVPGNNQPQHF
cdr3_nt: TGTGCCATCAGTGAGGTCCCAGGGAATAATCAGCCCCAGCATTTT

j_call: TRBJ1-3
cdr3_length: 17
clone_size: -
v_call: TRBV18
d_call: -
cdr3_aa: CASSPQTGSSSGNTIYF
cdr3_nt: TGTGCCAGCTCACCACAGACAGGTTCTAGCTCTGGAAACACCATATATTTT

j_call: TRBJ1-2
cdr3_length: 14
clone_size: few
v_call: TRBV24-1
d_call: TRBD1
cdr3_aa: CATSALDRAGGYTF
cdr3_nt: TGTGCCACCAGTGCCCTGGACAGGGCCGGTGGCTACACCTTC

j_call: TRBJ1-2
cdr3_length: 13
clone_size: -
v_call: TRBV2
d_call: -
cdr3_aa: CASRWTLNYGYTF
cdr3_nt: TGTGCCAGCAGGTGGACATTGAACTATGGCTACACCTTC

j_call: TRBJ2-7
cdr3_length: 15
clone_size: -
v_call: TRBV3-1/TRBV3-2
d_call: -
cdr3_aa: CASSQAGVGTYEQYF
cdr3_nt: TGTGCCAGCAGCCAAGCAGGGGTGGGGACCTACGAGCAGTACTTC

j_call: TRBJ2-3
cdr3_length: 15
clone_size: -
v_call: TRBV2
d_call: -
cdr3_aa: CASRRRLASTDTQYF
cdr3_nt: TGTGCCAGCAGGAGGAGGCTAGCGTCGACAGATACGCAGTATTTT

j_call: TRBJ1-4
cdr3_length: 15
clone_size: -
v_call: TRBV29-1
d_call: -
cdr3_aa: CSAGPLGSTNEKLFF
cdr3_nt: TGCAGCGCGGGACCTCTCGGTTCAACTAATGAAAAACTGTTTTTT

j_call: TRBJ2-7
cdr3_length: 16
clone_size: -
v_call: TRBV18
d_call: TRBD2
cdr3_aa: CASSPPGGGLFSEQYF
cdr3_nt: TGTGCCAGCTCACCGCCGGGCGGGGGGCTGTTTTCCGAGCAGTACTTC

j_call: TRBJ2-1
cdr3_length: 15
clone_size: once
v_call: TRBV13
d_call: TRBD1
cdr3_aa: CASSQIQGDYNEQFF
cdr3_nt: TGTGCCAGCAGCCAGATCCAGGGGGACTACAATGAGCAGTTCTTC

j_call: TRBJ2-2
cdr3_length: 14
clone_size: -
v_call: TRBV6-1
d_call: TRBD1
cdr3_aa: CASSDVTGAGELFF
cdr3_nt: TGTGCCAGCAGTGACGTTACAGGGGCCGGGGAGCTGTTTTTT

j_call: TRBJ2-1
cdr3_length: 14
clone_size: -
v_call: TRBV25-1
d_call: -
cdr3_aa: CASETTVFYNEQFF
cdr3_nt: TGTGCCAGTGAGACGACAGTTTTCTACAATGAGCAGTTCTTC

j_call: TRBJ2-7
cdr3_length: 14
clone_size: -
v_call: TRBV29-1
d_call: TRBD1
cdr3_aa: CSVQQGQGAYEQYF
cdr3_nt: TGCAGCGTCCAACAGGGACAGGGGGCCTACGAGCAGTACTTC

j_call: TRBJ2-7
cdr3_length: 15
clone_size: -
v_call: TRBV28
d_call: TRBD2
cdr3_aa: CASSRFSGGVNEQYF
cdr3_nt: TGTGCCAGCAGTCGCTTTAGCGGGGGGGTCAACGAGCAGTACTTC

j_call: TRBJ1-2
cdr3_length: 17
clone_size: -
v_call: TRBV11-2
d_call: -
cdr3_aa: CASSLDPARGGYYGYTF
cdr3_nt: TGTGCCAGCAGCTTAGATCCCGCGAGGGGGGGGTACTATGGCTACACCTTC

j_call: TRBJ2-5
cdr3_length: 13
clone_size: -
v_call: TRBV6-5
d_call: TRBD2
cdr3_aa: CAGRAGERETQYF
cdr3_nt: TGTGCCGGCAGAGCGGGGGAACGAGAGACCCAGTACTTC

j_call: TRBJ2-3
cdr3_length: 14
clone_size: -
v_call: TRBV9
d_call: -
cdr3_aa: CASSVGGVPDTQYF
cdr3_nt: TGTGCCAGCAGCGTAGGGGGGGTCCCAGATACGCAGTATTTT

j_call: TRBJ2-7
cdr3_length: 14
clone_size: few
v_call: TRBV18
d_call: TRBD1
cdr3_aa: CASSPRDRVTEQYF
cdr3_nt: TGTGCCAGCTCACCACGCGACAGGGTAACAGAGCAGTACTTC